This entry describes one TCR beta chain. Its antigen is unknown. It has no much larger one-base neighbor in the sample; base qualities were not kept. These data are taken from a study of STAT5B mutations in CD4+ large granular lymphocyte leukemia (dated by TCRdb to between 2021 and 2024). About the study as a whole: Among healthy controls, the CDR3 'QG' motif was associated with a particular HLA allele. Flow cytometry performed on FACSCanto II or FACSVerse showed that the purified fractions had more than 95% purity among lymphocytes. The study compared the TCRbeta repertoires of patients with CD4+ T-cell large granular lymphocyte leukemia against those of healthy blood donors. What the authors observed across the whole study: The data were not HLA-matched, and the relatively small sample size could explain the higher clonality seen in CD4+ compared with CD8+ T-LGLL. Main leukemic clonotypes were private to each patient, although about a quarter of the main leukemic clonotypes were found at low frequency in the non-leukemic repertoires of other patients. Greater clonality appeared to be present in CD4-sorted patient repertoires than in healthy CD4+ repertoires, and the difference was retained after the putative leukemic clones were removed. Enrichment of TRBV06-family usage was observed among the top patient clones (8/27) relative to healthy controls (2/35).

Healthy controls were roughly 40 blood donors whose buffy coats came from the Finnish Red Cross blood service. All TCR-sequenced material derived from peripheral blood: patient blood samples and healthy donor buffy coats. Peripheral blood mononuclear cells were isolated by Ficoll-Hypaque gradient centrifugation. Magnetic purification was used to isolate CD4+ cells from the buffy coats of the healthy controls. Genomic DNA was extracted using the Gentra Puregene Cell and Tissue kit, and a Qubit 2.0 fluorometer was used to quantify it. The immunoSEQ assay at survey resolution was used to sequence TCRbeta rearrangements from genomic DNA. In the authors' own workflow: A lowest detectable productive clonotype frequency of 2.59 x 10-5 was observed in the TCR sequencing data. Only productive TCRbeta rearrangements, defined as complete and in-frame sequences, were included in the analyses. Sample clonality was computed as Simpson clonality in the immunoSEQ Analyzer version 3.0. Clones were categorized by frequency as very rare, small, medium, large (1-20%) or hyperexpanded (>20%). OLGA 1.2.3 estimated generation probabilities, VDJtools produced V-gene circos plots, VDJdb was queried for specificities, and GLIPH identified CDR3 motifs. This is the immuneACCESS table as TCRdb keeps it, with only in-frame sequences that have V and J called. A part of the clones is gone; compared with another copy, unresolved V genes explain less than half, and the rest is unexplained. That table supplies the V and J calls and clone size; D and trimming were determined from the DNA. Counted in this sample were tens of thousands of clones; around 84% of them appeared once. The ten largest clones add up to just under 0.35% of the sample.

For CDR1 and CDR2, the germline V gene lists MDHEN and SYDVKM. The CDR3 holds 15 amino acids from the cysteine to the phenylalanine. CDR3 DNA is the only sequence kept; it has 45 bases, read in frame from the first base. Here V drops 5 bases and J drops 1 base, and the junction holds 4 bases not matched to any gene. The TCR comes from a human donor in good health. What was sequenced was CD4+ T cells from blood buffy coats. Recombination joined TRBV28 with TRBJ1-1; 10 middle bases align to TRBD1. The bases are TGTGCCAGCAGTCCCGGGGACAGGGGGAACACTGAAGCTTTCTTT. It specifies CASSPGDRGNTEAFF.